This T cell receptor (beta chain) comes out of a study of human T cells and chemical hapten exposure. Study background: An area of 2 cm by approximately 2.1 cm on upper inner arm skin received 2% DPC for sensitization. Diphenylcyclopropenone doses were given weekly to the scalps of patients across the roughly 24-week study. Alopecia universalis, totalis or areata was present in patients who were mostly female.

Overall study findings and caveats: Expanded TCR sets contained significantly more large CDR3 similarity clusters than controls.

In TCRdb, the RACE reads were re-called with MiXCR into one record per CDR3 protein. This sample has 100,000 or so distinct CDR3 sequences; more than 9% occur once, and the top ten carry about 2.4%. For this clonotype: No antigen is known for it.

The CDR3 loop spans 12 amino acids. V shed 4 bases and J shed 6 bases, with 11 bases lying between them. CDR1 is SQVTM and CDR2 is ANQGSEA in the germline V gene. Time point in this sample: patch test 1, 2 weeks after DPC sensitization. Treatment of the sample: therapeutic diphenylcyclopropenone sensitization with weekly scalp DPC. The rearrangement links TRBV29-1 to TRBJ2-3; D gene unclear. The specimen comprised whole blood, sampled in connection with sensitization to the hapten diphenylcyclopropenone (DPC). The TCR originated in a man between 40 and 49 years old with alopecia areata. Some clones in this sample may be carry-over from other donors' samples. CDR3 residues: CSVALSPDTQYF. CDR3 bases: TGCAGCGTTGCTCTCAGCCCCGATACGCAGTATTTT.